This TCR beta chain was captured by sequencing in a study of T cell responses to AZD1222 COVID-19 vaccine. Trimming took 7 bases from V and 5 from J; bases not matched to a gene: 13. Germline V gene lookup returns CDR1 MNHEY and CDR2 SVGAGI. This CDR3 region has 15 residues. Sequenced by immunoSEQ multiplex PCR; TCRdb stores in-frame clones only, minus some. The table includes around 160,000 clones, about 90% detected once. This sequence was found in an adult who received the AZD1222 COVID-19 vaccine. This sequence joins TRBV6-5 and TRBJ2-7; 8 bases are shared with TRBD1. The source material was peripheral blood, sampled 28 days after the second AZD1222 dose. As DNA, the CDR3 is TGTGCCAGCATCTTGGGGGCAGGGGGCGTGGACGAGCAGTACTTC. Its protein is CASILGAGGVDEQYF.